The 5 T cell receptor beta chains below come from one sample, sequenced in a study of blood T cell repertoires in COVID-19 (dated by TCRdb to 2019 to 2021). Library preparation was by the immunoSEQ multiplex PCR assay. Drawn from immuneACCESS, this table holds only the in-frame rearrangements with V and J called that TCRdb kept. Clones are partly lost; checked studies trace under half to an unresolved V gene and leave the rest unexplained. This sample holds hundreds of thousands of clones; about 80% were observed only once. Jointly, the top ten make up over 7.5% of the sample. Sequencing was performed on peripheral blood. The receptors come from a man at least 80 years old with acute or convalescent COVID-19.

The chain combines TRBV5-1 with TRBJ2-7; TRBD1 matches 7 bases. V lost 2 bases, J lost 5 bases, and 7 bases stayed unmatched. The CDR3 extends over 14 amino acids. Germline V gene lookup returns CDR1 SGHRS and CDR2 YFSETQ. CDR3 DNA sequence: TGCGCCAGCAGCTTTTCCAGGGGGATCAACGAGCAGTACTTC. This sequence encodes CASSFSRGINEQYF.

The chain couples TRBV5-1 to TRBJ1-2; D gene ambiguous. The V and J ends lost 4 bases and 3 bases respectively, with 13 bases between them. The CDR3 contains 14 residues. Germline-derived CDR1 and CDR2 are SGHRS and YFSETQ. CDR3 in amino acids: CASSPHGIDYGYTF. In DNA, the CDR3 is TGCGCCAGCAGCCCCCACGGGATCGACTATGGCTACACCTTC.

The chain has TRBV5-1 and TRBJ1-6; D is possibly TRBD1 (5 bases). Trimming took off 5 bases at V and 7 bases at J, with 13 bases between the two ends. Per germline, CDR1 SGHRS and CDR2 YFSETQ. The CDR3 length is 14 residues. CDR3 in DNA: TGCGCCAGCAGTGGGGTCGGGGGGAATTCACCCCTCCACTTT. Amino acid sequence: CASSGVGGNSPLHF.

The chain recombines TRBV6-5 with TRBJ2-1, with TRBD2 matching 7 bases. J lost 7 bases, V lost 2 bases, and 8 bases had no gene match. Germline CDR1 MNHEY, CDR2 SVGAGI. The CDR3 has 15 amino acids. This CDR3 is CASSYRGRVDNEQFF. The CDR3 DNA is TGTGCCAGCAGTTACCGGGGGAGGGTTGATAATGAGCAGTTCTTC.

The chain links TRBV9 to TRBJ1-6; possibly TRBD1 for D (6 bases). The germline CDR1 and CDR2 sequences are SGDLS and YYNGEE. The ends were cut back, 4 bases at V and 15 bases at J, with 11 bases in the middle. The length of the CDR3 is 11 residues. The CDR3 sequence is CASSSGHILHF. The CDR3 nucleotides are TGTGCCAGCAGCTCGGGACATATCCTCCACTTT. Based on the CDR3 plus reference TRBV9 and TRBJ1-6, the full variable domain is DSGVTQTPKHLITATGQRVTLRCSPRSGDLSVYWYQQSLDQGLQFLIQYYNGEERAKGNILERFSAQQFPDLHSELNLSSLELGDSALYFCASSSGHILHFGNGTRLTVT.